The rows below give T cell receptor beta chains drawn from one sample of a study of CD8 T cells in Susac syndrome. TCRdb re-derived calls from the immunoSEQ multiplex PCR reads in MiXCR, one entry per CDR3 protein. The sample records about 80,000 distinct CDR3 sequences, over 90% being singletons. Material for sequencing was CD8+ T cells from PBMCs. Every receptor here comes from a human donor in good health. CDR3s include the opening cysteine and the closing phenylalanine or tryptophan. Fields, in order: J gene, D gene, V gene, CDR3 protein. A D gene is named only where the DNA matches it firmly.

TRBJ2-4	-	TRBV7-9	CASSSPLWTTQYF
TRBJ2-2	-	TRBV2	CASSESVWGELFF
TRBJ2-5	-	TRBV14	CASSQDGAIQETQYF
TRBJ2-5	TRBD2	TRBV24-1	CATSPGEGMTQYF
TRBJ1-2	-	TRBV5-1	CASSLAGAQPWGYTF
TRBJ1-5	-	TRBV15	CATSSDPVLEIGSNQPQHF
TRBJ1-5	-	TRBV7-9	CASSLGGYNQPQHF
TRBJ2-1	TRBD2	TRBV7-9	CASTPGGGNEQFF
TRBJ2-7	-	TRBV5-1	CASSSAGTYEQYF
TRBJ2-7	-	TRBV5-1	CASSLAGLTYEQYF
TRBJ2-1	TRBD1	TRBV27	CASSSDRAYNEQFF
TRBJ1-6	TRBD1	TRBV11-2	CASIFNTGTADYNSPLHF
TRBJ1-1	-	TRBV9	CASSNNAEAFF
TRBJ1-2	-	TRBV24-1	CATSDLYREDGYTF
TRBJ1-5	-	TRBV12-3/TRBV12-4	CASSSGSGSNQPQHF
TRBJ1-2	TRBD1	TRBV30	CAWSVRWGQGVSANYGYTF
TRBJ1-2	-	TRBV9	CASSVDGDGYTF
TRBJ2-1	TRBD2	TRBV9	CASSLGLAGTYNEQFF
TRBJ1-1	-	TRBV20-1	CSARDYMNTEAFF
TRBJ2-1	-	TRBV28	CASSEEGAEQFF
TRBJ2-3	TRBD2	TRBV4-1	CASSQPSGRTSTDTQYF
TRBJ1-1	-	TRBV6-2/TRBV6-3	CASSYSVGVSTEAFF
TRBJ2-1	-	TRBV12-3/TRBV12-4	CASSGYEQFF
TRBJ2-7	-	TRBV9	CASSRGPREQYF